This paragraph reports one TCR beta chain. The antigen it recognizes is unknown. No quality values exist for individual bases; no much larger clone is one base distant. This entry comes from a study of T cells in Graves' hyperthyroidism and ophthalmopathy (dated by TCRdb to 2018 to 2020). Background for the entire study: Peripheral blood was collected at initial diagnosis, before any treatment. After sampling, hyperthyroidism patients received methimazole starting at 30 mg daily, and ophthalmopathy patients received high-dose intravenous methylprednisolone. To identify TCR V-J signatures that set the groups apart, the researchers used a discovery cohort of more than 95 patients, made up of under 50 with Graves' ophthalmopathy and some 55 with stable Graves' hyperthyroidism. The 90 to 100 discovery patients were randomly divided into training and test sets at a 7:3 ratio. TCR Vbeta CDR3 sequencing of approximately 140 peripheral blood samples (over 40 ophthalmopathy, 75 hyperthyroidism and roughly 17 progressor patients) is reported in the paper. Whether ophthalmopathy could be predicted prospectively was tested in an independent validation cohort made up of about 18 hyperthyroidism patients plus 17 patients who later progressed to ophthalmopathy. In six Graves' hyperthyroidism patients, the study also compared T-cell repertoires from thyroid tissue with T-cell repertoires from blood.

Stable Graves' hyperthyroidism was defined as the absence of progression to ophthalmopathy over 18 months of follow-up. Hyperthyroidism patients were newly diagnosed, had a disease duration of under 2 months, and were aged 18 to 65 years. Exclusion was applied to patients with uncontrolled infections, other autoimmune diseases, pregnancy or lactation. Diagnoses relied on clinical symptoms, serum thyroxine and TRAb, thyroid ultrasound and orbital computed tomography. Ficoll-Paque density gradient centrifugation was used to isolate PBMCs from 9.5 to 10 ml of fresh peripheral blood. Trizol reagent was used to extract total RNA, and RNA quality was then checked on an Agilent 2100 Bioanalyzer. Spanning cysteine to phenylalanine, the CDR3 consists of 17 amino acids. The DNA shown is the 51-base CDR3, in frame from base 1. V is shortened by 4 bases, J by 10 bases, and the region joining them spans 26 bases. Looking up the germline V gene (reference sequence) yields CDR1 GTSNPN and CDR2 SVGIG.

General study outcomes and caveats: In validation, the model predicted progression to ophthalmopathy with 55% to 71% sensitivity and 72.22% specificity, a median of 6.5 months before onset. Most expanded thyroid clonotypes (frequency above 0.001) were also detected in blood, a finding suggesting that blood repertoires may reflect thyroid immune responses. No statistical method was used to set the sample size in advance, and investigators knew the group allocation. A 13 V-J signature model separated ophthalmopathy from stable hyperthyroidism, with around 90% sensitivity and 81% to 82% specificity in cross-validation and 80%/75% in testing.

TCR beta CDR3 regions were amplified from RNA transcripts. The first round of RT-PCR for the TCR CDR3 was performed with the HTBI primer set and the Qiagen OneStep RT-PCR kit. Libraries were constructed in a second round of multiplex PCR, after which size selection and purification were performed. Sequencing of the libraries was done on an Illumina HiSeq2000 using paired-end 100 bp reads. The original methods were these. SOAPnuke was used to process the raw data, with reads discarded if the reads contained adapters or uncalled bases, had a mean Phred below 15, or lacked an exact constant-primer or identifier match. COPE v1.2.5 was used to merge high-quality paired reads, and clonotypes were defined as unique nucleotide sequences. Clonotypes were aligned to IMGT TRBV, TRBD and TRBJ reference segments using MiTCR v1.1. The analysis included only V-J combinations with a frequency above 0.0001, which together covered roughly 99% of the repertoires. The TCS score was defined as the ratio of F50 (clonal expansion) to E x V (chaos), calculated using BLOSUM62-based TCRdist between CDR3 peptides within each V-J. Welch's t-statistics and random forest reduced roughly 540 V-J features to 13, which were used in a naive Bayes classifier (R e1071). TCRdb reworked the public reads: Q25 trimming with fastp, MiXCR clone assembly, productive beta chains retained. For every CDR3 protein sequence, its rows merge into one entry that carries the most common genes and DNA. The V and J calls here are based on TCRdb, not the publication. Here the sample has some 560,000 distinct CDR3 sequences; 12% to 15% occur a single time. Approximately 13% of the sample is held by the ten biggest clonotypes.

This sequence uses TRBV30 and TRBJ1-6; tentative D gene TRBD1, with 6 bases matching. The source material was blood. The source of this sequence is a woman aged 40 to 55 with Graves' hyperthyroidism. The DNA is TGTGCCTGGACGCGGCCCGGGGTGGGGGCATCAAAATCACCCCTCCACTTT. The resulting protein is CAWTRPGVGASKSPLHF.